This T cell receptor beta chain was sequenced during a study of blood T cell repertoires in COVID-19. Data came from immunoSEQ multiplex PCR; TCRdb stores just in-frame clones and leaves some out. The sample consists of more than 150,000 clones, 80% to 90% of them appearing once. The sequenced sample was peripheral blood. The TCR was taken from a man aged 60-69 years with acute or convalescent COVID-19.

DNA for the CDR3: TGTGCCAGTAGTGCTAAATGGACTAGCGGTTCAGATACGCAGTATTTT. Protein sequence: CASSAKWTSGSDTQYF. The chain is built from TRBV19 and TRBJ2-3; 10 nucleotides line up with TRBD2. J gave up 4 bases and V 5 bases, and 9 bases lay outside the gene matches. The length of the CDR3 is 16 residues. Germline CDR1 LNHDA, CDR2 SQIVND (reference sequence).